This entry concerns a single T cell receptor beta chain. The method was immunoSEQ multiplex PCR; TCRdb's version includes in-frame clones alone and lacks a portion of them. Counted here are roughly 370,000 clones, roughly 90% occurring once; the ten biggest clones make up just under 6.5%. This sample is part of a study of control samples from healthy donors and cancer patients. The CDR3 spans 15 residues. Deletions cut 0 bases from V and 1 base from J, with 10 bases between. CDR1 and CDR2 (germline): SGHRS, YFSETQ. This clonotype originated in a man aged 40-55 years with head and neck cancer. The rearrangement joins TRBV5-1 to TRBJ1-2; D call uncertain. Sequencing was performed on PBMCs. For the CDR3, the DNA is TGCGCCAGCAGCTTGGTCTCAGGAGTTAACTATGGCTACACCTTC. Translated, it gives CASSLVSGVNYGYTF.